This TCR beta chain was sequenced in a study of glioma-infiltrating T cells after dendritic cell vaccination. Study information: Samples are from glioblastoma patients in Phase I and II dendritic cell vaccine trials.

Isocitrate dehydrogenase mutation was absent in all glioblastoma patients. The PCR used 60 V beta and 13 J beta primers. Profiling relied on immunoSEQ multiplex PCR, and the TCRdb table lists in-frame clones only, not all of them. This sample carries some 87,000 clones, more than 75% of them seen once, and the ten largest clones take 2.5% to 3%. This CDR3 is 14 amino acids long. V was trimmed by 7 bases and J by 7 bases, leaving 16 bases between them. The germline gives CDR1 MDHEN, CDR2 SYDVKM. Specimen: blood, collected before dendritic cell vaccination. This chain links TRBV28 with TRBJ1-4; D is perhaps TRBD1 (6 bases). This sequence was found in a human donor with glioblastoma. CDR3 in amino acids: CASTLGGVGEKLFF. The DNA for the CDR3 is TGTGCCAGCACGCTTGGGGGCGTGGGTGAAAAACTGTTTTTT. The variable domain in full, with the rest retrieved from reference TRBV28 and TRBJ1-4, is DVKVTQSSRYLVKRTGEKVFLECVQDMDHENMFWYRQDPGLGLRLIYFSYDVKMKEKGDIPEGYSVSREKKERFSLILESASTNQTSMYLCASTLGGVGEKLFFGSGTQLSVL.